The rows below give T cell receptor beta chains drawn from one sample of a study of blood T cell repertoires in COVID-19. Method: immunoSEQ multiplex PCR; TCRdb's copy keeps in-frame clones and lacks some. The sample gives about 230,000 clones, around nine tenths of which show up once; 3.5% to 4% is in the top ten. The sequencing sample was made of PBMCs or T cells enriched from blood (not recorded which). The receptors shown here come from a young woman with acute COVID-19. The CDR3 runs from the conserved cysteine through the conserved F or W. D genes are given only for firm matches. The size field is filled for only some rows; it gives once, few, many or a size class.

>TRBJ1-2|.|TRBV7-9|TRBD1
CASSLGQGNSEGYTF
TGTGCCAGCAGCTTAGGACAGGGGAACAGTGAGGGCTACACCTTC
>TRBJ1-5|.|TRBV6-5|.
CASSPRDSTNQPQHF
TGTGCCAGCAGCCCCCGTGACAGCACCAATCAGCCCCAGCATTTT
>TRBJ1-5|once|TRBV28|.
CASSIGQINQPQHF
TGTGCCAGCAGTATCGGACAGATAAATCAGCCCCAGCATTTT
>TRBJ2-5|.|TRBV6-1|.
CASSEGAGPWETQYF
TGTGCCAGCAGTGAGGGGGCAGGGCCGTGGGAGACCCAGTACTTC
>TRBJ2-7|.|TRBV5-6|TRBD1
CASSRPTGGSTKQYF
TGTGCCAGCAGCCGCCCGACAGGGGGCTCTACGAAGCAGTACTTC
>TRBJ1-5|.|TRBV5-8|.
CASSLVRDPWQPQHF
TGTGCCAGCAGCTTGGTACGGGATCCGTGGCAGCCCCAGCATTTT
>TRBJ2-1|.|TRBV5-1|.
CASSEGVSSYNEQFF
TGCGCCAGCAGCGAAGGGGTGAGCTCCTACAATGAGCAGTTCTTC
>TRBJ1-2|.|TRBV2|.
CASRAAAQTGKGGYTF
TGTGCCAGCAGGGCCGCCGCTCAAACAGGGAAGGGCGGCTACACCTTC
>TRBJ1-5|once|TRBV4-1|.
CASSHELGDYSNQPQHF
TGCGCCAGCAGCCATGAACTGGGAGACTATAGCAATCAGCCCCAGCATTTT
>TRBJ2-6|once|TRBV7-8|TRBD1
CASRSSGGAAGANVLTF
TGTGCCAGCAGAAGTTCAGGGGGCGCCGCTGGGGCCAACGTCCTGACTTTC
>TRBJ2-5|.|TRBV7-2|TRBD1
CASSQRGPSETQYF
TGTGCCAGCAGCCAAAGGGGGCCCTCAGAGACCCAGTACTTC
>TRBJ2-5|.|TRBV21-1|.
CASSNPMYQETQYF
TGTGCCAGCAGCAACCCCATGTACCAAGAGACCCAGTACTTC
>TRBJ2-5|.|TRBV7-9|TRBD1
CASSFRQGMGETQYF
TGTGCCAGCAGCTTCAGACAGGGTATGGGGGAGACCCAGTACTTC
>TRBJ1-1|.|TRBV7-6|TRBD1
CASFSRQGNTEAFF
TGTGCCAGCTTCTCCCGACAGGGGAACACTGAAGCTTTCTTT
>TRBJ2-1|.|TRBV20-1|TRBD2
CSASTGLAGSSYNEQFF
TGCAGTGCTAGTACCGGACTAGCGGGGAGCTCCTACAATGAGCAGTTCTTC
>TRBJ1-6|.|TRBV2|TRBD1
CASSLLDRNSPLHF
TGTGCCAGCAGCCTGCTGGACAGGAATTCACCCCTCCACTTT
>TRBJ1-2|.|TRBV11-2|.
CATFNLRGYGYTF
TGTGCCACCTTTAACCTCAGGGGTTATGGCTACACCTTC
>TRBJ2-7|.|TRBV13|TRBD2
CASTGGQVSYEQYF
TGTGCCAGCACGGGGGGGCAGGTCTCCTACGAGCAGTACTTC
>TRBJ2-3|.|TRBV5-1|.
CASSLAGVSTDTQYF
TGCGCCAGCAGCTTGGCAGGGGTCTCCACAGATACGCAGTATTTT
>TRBJ1-2|once|TRBV24-1|.
CATSAGRGDYGYTF
TGTGCCACCAGTGCTGGGAGGGGCGACTATGGCTACACCTTC
>TRBJ1-4|.|TRBV3-1/TRBV3-2|.
CASSQVPQGNEKLFF
TGTGCCAGCAGCCAAGTTCCACAGGGAAATGAAAAACTGTTTTTT
>TRBJ1-4|.|TRBV4-1|.
CASSQESWQAQLKLFF
TGCGCCAGCAGCCAAGAAAGTTGGCAGGCCCAGTTAAAACTGTTTTTT
>TRBJ2-7|.|TRBV3-1/TRBV3-2|.
CASSQVSSEQYF
TGTGCCAGCAGCCAAGTGTCATCCGAGCAGTACTTC
>TRBJ1-2|.|TRBV20-1|.
CSASSGVNYGYTF
TGCAGTGCTAGTTCGGGGGTAAACTATGGCTACACCTTC
>TRBJ2-2|.|TRBV2|TRBD1
CASRRQGPPGELFF
TGTGCCAGCAGACGACAGGGGCCGCCCGGGGAGCTGTTTTTT
>TRBJ1-2|.|TRBV7-9|.
CASSLPDYGYTF
TGTGCCAGCAGCTTACCGGACTATGGCTACACCTTC